The 9 T cell receptor beta chains reported below all come from one sample, sequenced in a study of T-cell memory formation after mild COVID-19 (dated by TCRdb to the early 2020s). The library was built by means of 5' RACE. Sequencing instrument: Illumina NovaSeq 6000. Starting from the raw public reads, TCRdb applied fastp trimming at Q25, assembled clones with MiXCR and retained in-frame beta chains. Rows matching on CDR3 protein sequence are summarized as one entry with the most common DNA and genes. The sample contains a few hundred thousand distinct CDR3 sequences, about 15% of them found a single time. The ten largest clones take up about a fifth of the sample. Material: PBMCs or a T cell subset sorted from them (not recorded which). The receptors come from a man aged 18 to 29 who had mild COVID-19 (a few samples of this study predate the infection). The sample titles of this study are shuffled in the database, so cell type and time point are left out; the donor was told from shared clones.

This clonotype showed up just a few times. The rearrangement joins TRBV4-3 to TRBJ2-5, with D perhaps matching TRBD2 (7 bases). Germline-derived CDR1 and CDR2 are LGHNA and YSLEER. This CDR3 comprises 16 residues. The V gene lost 1 base and the J gene lost 10 bases, with 22 bases spanning the gap. Here the CDR3 DNA reads TGCGCCAGCAGCCAAGTGAGGGGGGGCCCGTTTGAGGGCCAGTACTTC. This codes for CASSQVRGGPFEGQYF.

This chain links TRBV5-1 with TRBJ1-2, with D uncertain. CDR1 is SGHRS and CDR2 is YFSETQ in the germline V gene. The CDR3 runs 14 residues. V lost 4 bases and J 8 bases, leaving 18 bases between the germline ends. The CDR3 sequence: CASSPGGIDGGYTF. In DNA form, the CDR3 reads TGCGCCAGCAGCCCTGGAGGAATTGATGGCGGCTACACCTTC.

This clonotype has only a few counts. The J gene is TRBJ2-5, the V gene TRBV7-9; 13 positions match TRBD2. This CDR3 has 17 amino acids. The V segment lost 2 bases and the J segment 5 bases; nucleotides outside the gene matches: 8. CDR1 and CDR2 from the germline V gene are SEHNR and FQNEAQ (reference sequence). The CDR3 is CASSLSTSGGARETQYF. The CDR3 DNA sequence: TGTGCCAGCAGCTTATCCACTAGCGGGGGGGCCCGGGAGACCCAGTACTTC.

This clonotype appeared a few times. The chain combines TRBV6-5 with TRBJ2-7; possibly TRBD2 for D (5 bases). The CDR3 consists of 13 residues. Germline V gene sequence: CDR1 MNHEY, CDR2 SVGAGI. Trimming stripped 6 bases from V and 6 bases from J, with 15 bases between. The CDR3 coding sequence is TGTGCCAGCAGACCGCCCCGCCGGGGCGAGCAGTACTTC. This encodes CASRPPRRGEQYF.

This clonotype was found many times. This rearrangement joins TRBV5-1 to TRBJ2-7, with D perhaps TRBD2 (5 bases). CDR3 length: 13 amino acids. Germline lookup yields CDR1 SGHRS and CDR2 YFSETQ. The V end was cut by 1 base, the J end by 2 bases, with 7 bases between. CDR3 nucleotides: TGCGCCAGCAGCTTGACTAGTACCTACGAGCAGTACTTC. Amino acids: CASSLTSTYEQYF.

In its sample, this clonotype was seen a few times. The chain combines TRBV11-1 with TRBJ2-7; no reliable D call. The germline V and J ends were trimmed by 2 bases and 7 bases, with 15 bases remaining between them. CDR1 is SGHAT and CDR2 is FQDESV in the germline V gene (reference sequence). The CDR3 totals 14 residues. The DNA for the CDR3 is TGTGCCAGCAGCTTAAGGCTAGATTGGAAGGAGCAGTACTTC. Its protein is CASSLRLDWKEQYF.

The chain links TRBV25-1 to TRBJ2-7, with D maybe TRBD1 (6 bases). This CDR3 contains 16 residues. Germline V gene sequence: CDR1 MGHDK, CDR2 SYGVNS. Trimming took 4 bases from V and 5 from J, leaving 21 bases between them. CDR3 nucleotide sequence: TGTGCCAGCAGTGCGCCTGAACAGGGCGGTTGGGACGAGCAGTACTTC. Its protein product is CASSAPEQGGWDEQYF.

The chain links TRBV6-7 to TRBJ2-2; TRBD2 agrees at 8 bases. TRBV6-7 is flagged as an ORF with uncertain function. The V and J ends lost 2 bases and 1 base, in that order; junction bases with no gene match: 3. The CDR3 sequence is 16 residues long. The DNA for the CDR3 is TGTGCCAGCAGTTACCGGCTAGCGGGGAACACCGGGGAGCTGTTTTTT. It codes for CASSYRLAGNTGELFF.

This sequence joins TRBV12-3 or TRBV12-4 and TRBJ1-1, with TRBD1 as a possible D gene (6 bases). The CDR3 sequence is 14 residues long. Trimming shortened V by 3 bases and J by 7 bases, and 15 bases separated the two germline ends. Here the CDR3 reads CASSLGGGKNEAFF. Written as DNA, the CDR3 is TGTGCCAGCAGTTTGGGAGGGGGGAAGAATGAAGCTTTCTTT.